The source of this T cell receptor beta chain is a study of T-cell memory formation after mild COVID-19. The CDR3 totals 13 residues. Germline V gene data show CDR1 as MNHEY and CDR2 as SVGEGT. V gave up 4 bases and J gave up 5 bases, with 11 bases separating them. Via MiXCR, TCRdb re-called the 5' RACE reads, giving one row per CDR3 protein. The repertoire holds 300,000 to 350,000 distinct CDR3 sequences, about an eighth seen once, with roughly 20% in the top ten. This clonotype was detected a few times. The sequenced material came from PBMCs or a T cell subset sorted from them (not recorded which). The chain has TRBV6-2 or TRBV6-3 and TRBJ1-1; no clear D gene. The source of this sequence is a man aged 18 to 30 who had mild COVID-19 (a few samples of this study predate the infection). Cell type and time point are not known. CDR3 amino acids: CASSSRPRTEAFF. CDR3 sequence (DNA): TGTGCCAGCAGTTCCAGACCGAGGACTGAAGCTTTCTTT.